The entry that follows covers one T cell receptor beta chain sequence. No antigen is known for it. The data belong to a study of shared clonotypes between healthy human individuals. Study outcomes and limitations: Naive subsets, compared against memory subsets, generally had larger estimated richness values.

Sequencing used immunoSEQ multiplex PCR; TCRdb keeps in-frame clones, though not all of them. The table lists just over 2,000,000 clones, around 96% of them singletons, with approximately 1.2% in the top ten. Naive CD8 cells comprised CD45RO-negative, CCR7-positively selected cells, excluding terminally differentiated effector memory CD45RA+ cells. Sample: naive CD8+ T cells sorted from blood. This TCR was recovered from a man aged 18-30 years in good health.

In DNA, the CDR3 is TGTGCCAGCAGCCCGGGGGCACTCGTTCAGGAAGCTTTCTTT. This gives the protein CASSPGALVQEAFF. V gene TRBV9 combines with J gene TRBJ1-1; a weak D match, TRBD1 (6 bases). The V end was cut by 4 bases, the J end by 8 bases, with 18 bases between. The CDR3 is 14 amino acids. Germline CDR1 reads SGDLS; CDR2 reads YYNGEE.